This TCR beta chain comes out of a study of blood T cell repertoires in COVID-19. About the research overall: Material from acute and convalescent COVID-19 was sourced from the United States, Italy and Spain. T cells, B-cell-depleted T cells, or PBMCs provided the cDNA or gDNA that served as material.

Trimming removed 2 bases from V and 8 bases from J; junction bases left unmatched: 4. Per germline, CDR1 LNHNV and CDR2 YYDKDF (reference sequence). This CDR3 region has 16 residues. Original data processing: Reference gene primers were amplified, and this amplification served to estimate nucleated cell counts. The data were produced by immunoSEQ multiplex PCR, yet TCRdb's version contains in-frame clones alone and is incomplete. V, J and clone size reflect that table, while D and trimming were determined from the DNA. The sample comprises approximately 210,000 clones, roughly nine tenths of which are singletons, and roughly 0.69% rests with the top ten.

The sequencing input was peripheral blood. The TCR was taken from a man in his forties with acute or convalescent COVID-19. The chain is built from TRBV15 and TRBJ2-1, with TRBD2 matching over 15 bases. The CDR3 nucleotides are TGTGCCACCAGCAGATCAGGACTAGCGGGGGGGTATGAGCAGTTCTTC. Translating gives CATSRSGLAGGYEQFF.